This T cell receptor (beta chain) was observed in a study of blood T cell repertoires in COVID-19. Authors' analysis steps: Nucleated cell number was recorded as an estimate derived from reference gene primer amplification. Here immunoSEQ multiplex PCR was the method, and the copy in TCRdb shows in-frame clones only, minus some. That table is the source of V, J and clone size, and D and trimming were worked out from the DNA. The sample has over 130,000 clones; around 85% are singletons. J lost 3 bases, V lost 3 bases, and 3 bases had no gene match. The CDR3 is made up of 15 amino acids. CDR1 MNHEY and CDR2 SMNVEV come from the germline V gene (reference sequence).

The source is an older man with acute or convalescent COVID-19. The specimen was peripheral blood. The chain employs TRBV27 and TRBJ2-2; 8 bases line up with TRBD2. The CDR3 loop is CASSFVRGDTGELFF. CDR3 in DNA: TGTGCCAGCAGTTTTGTGCGGGGGGACACCGGGGAGCTGTTTTTT.